This entry features one T cell receptor (beta chain) sequence. Its specific antigen is unknown. No much larger clone exists at a distance of one base, and base qualities are not known. The germline V gene (reference sequence) specifies LNHDA as CDR1 and SQIVND as CDR2. Germline trimming: 7 bases from V, 2 bases from J; junction bases outside gene matches: 7. The CDR3 goes from the cysteine to the phenylalanine over 15 residues. Solely the CDR3 DNA is kept, with 45 bases framed from the first base. The sample is drawn from a study of blood T cell repertoires in COVID-19 (dated by TCRdb to about 2020). About the investigation overall: Collaborator samples came from the United States, Italy and Spain and covered acute and convalescent phases of COVID-19. The samples were drawn from two sources: the first 160 participants of the ongoing ImmuneRACE study, and fewer than 1,500 subjects contributed by 6 global collaborators. The prospective study material was composed of cDNA or gDNA derived from T cells, B-cell-depleted T cells, or PBMCs. Where HLA class I and class II types were available, the types were taken from metadata supplied by the sample provider, not from assay-based typing. Sample metadata almost always included a de-identified subject ID, COVID-19 status, age in years and sex. A freely available public database, intended as a resource for researchers studying the immune response to SARS-CoV-2, is where the repertoires were released. Deeply sampled blood TCRbeta repertoires from subjects exposed to, actively infected with, or recovered from COVID-19 were included in the dataset.

One collaborating source in Seattle enrolled patients while the patients were actively infected and followed the patients over time throughout the course of disease. Whole blood was collected in K2EDTA tubes by collaborating institutions according to the institutions' own protocols. Collaborator samples were shipped for TCRbeta analysis as frozen whole blood, isolated PBMCs, or DNA extracted from either sample type. The immunoSEQ Assay, a bias-controlled multiplex PCR, was used to amplify TCRbeta CDR3 regions from genomic DNA. The source study handled its data this way. Within the assay, amplification of reference gene primers was used to estimate how many nucleated cells each sample contained. Sequence reads were collapsed and filtered to measure the absolute abundance of every unique TCRbeta CDR3 rearrangement. For each sample, productive Simpson clonality was calculated by taking the square root of Simpson's diversity index across productive rearrangements. Held by TCRdb, this immuneACCESS table contains in-frame sequences only and omits some clones. Under half of the omission traces to an unresolved V gene where checked; the cause of the rest is unknown. V and J calls and clone size are given by that table; D and trimming were obtained from the DNA. For this sample there are some 250,000 clones; roughly nine tenths appear just once. Together, the top ten hold approximately 12% of the sample.

The research as a whole found: The quantity of clinical and demographic metadata differed by source and by participant and was supplied without curation.

The origin of this receptor is a woman in her 30s with COVID-19, enrolled during active disease. The source material was peripheral blood. This receptor chain uses TRBV19 and TRBJ1-5; TRBD1 fits 8 bases in the junction. This receptor has the CDR3 CASTTDRGGNQPQHF. The sequenced DNA is TGTGCCAGTACCACCGACAGGGGTGGCAATCAGCCCCAGCATTTT.